The clone carrying this TCR beta chain was observed a single time. This sample was included in a study of blood T cell repertoires in COVID-19. The assay was immunoSEQ multiplex PCR, and TCRdb's table has in-frame clones only and misses some. The sample carries some 100,000 clones, 88% recorded once. The CDR3 is 16 amino acids. Deletions cut 6 bases from V and 4 bases from J, with 20 bases between. The germline CDR1 and CDR2 sequences are SGHTS and YDEGEE. The material sequenced was peripheral blood. The rearrangement joins TRBV5-8 to TRBJ2-1; TRBD2 is a possible D gene (6 bases). This receptor was taken from a woman aged 70-85 years with acute or convalescent COVID-19. CDR3 in amino acids: CASKQTSSPTYNEQFF. The CDR3 nucleotides read TGTGCCAGCAAGCAAACTAGCTCGCCTACGTACAATGAGCAGTTCTTC. Complete variable domain (other parts from reference TRBV5-8 and TRBJ2-1): EAGVTQSPTHLIKTRGQQATLRCSPISGHTSVYWYQQALGLGLQFLLWYDEGEERNRGNFPPRFSGRQFPNYSSELNVNALELEDSALYLCASKQTSSPTYNEQFFGPGTRLTVL.